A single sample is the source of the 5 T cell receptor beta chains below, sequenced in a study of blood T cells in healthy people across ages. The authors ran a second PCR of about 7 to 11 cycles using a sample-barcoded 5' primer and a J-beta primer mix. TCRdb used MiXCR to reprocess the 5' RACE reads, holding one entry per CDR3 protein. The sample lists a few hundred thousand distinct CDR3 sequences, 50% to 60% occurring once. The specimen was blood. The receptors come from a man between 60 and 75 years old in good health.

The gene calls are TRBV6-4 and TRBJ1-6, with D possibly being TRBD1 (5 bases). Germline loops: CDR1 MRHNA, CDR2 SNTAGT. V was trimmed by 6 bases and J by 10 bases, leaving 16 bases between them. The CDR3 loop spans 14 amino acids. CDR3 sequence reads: CASRPTGPGSPLHF. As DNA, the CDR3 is TGTGCCAGCAGGCCAACAGGCCCGGGGTCACCCCTCCACTTT.

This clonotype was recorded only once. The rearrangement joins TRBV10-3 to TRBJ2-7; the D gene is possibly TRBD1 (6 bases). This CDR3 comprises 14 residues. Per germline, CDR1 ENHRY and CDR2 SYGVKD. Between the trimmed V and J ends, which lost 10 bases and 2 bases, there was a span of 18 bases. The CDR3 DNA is TGTGCCAGCAGCTTTCTGGACAGCCCCTACGAGCAGTACTTC. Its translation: CASSFLDSPYEQYF.

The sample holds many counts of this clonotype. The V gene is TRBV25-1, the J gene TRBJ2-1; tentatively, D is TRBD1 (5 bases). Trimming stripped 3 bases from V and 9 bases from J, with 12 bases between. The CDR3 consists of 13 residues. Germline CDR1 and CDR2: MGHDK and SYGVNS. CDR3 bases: TGTGCCAGCAGTGAGCTTGGTAGGGGTGAGCAGTTCTTC. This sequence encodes CASSELGRGEQFF.

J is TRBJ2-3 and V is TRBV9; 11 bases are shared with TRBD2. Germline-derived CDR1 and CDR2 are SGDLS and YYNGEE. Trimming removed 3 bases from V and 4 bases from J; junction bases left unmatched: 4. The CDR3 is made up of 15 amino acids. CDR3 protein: CASSELAGVADTQYF. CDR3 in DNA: TGTGCCAGCAGCGAACTAGCGGGAGTGGCAGATACGCAGTATTTT.

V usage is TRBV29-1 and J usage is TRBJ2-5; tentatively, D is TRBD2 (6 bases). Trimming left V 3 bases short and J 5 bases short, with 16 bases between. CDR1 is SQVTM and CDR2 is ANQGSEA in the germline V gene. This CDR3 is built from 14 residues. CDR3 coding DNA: TGCAGCGTTGAGCCGGGACTGTGGGGGGAGACCCAGTACTTC. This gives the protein CSVEPGLWGETQYF.